This T cell receptor beta chain was profiled in a study of shared clonotypes between healthy human individuals. The assay was immunoSEQ multiplex PCR, and TCRdb's table has in-frame clones only and misses some. The sample records about 580,000 clones, about 98% being singletons. The study's findings and limits: Few donors restricted represented genetic and exposure-history diversity. Shared clonotypes across all four donors exceeded non-shared ones in generation probability.

Concerning this clone: Its antigen remains unknown.

Naive CD8 cells lacked CD45RO and underwent positive selection for CCR7, leaving out terminally differentiated effector memory CD45RA+ cells. This CDR3 spans 16 amino acids. The V segment lost 2 bases and the J segment 8 bases; nucleotides outside the gene matches: 7. Looked up from germline, CDR1 is SGHVS and CDR2 is FQNEAQ. The V and J genes are TRBV7-8 and TRBJ2-2, with TRBD2 identical over 11 bases. The clonotype originates from a young man in good health. The sequenced sample was naive CD8+ T cells sorted from blood. In nucleotides, the CDR3 is TGTGCCAGCAGCTTACGGCTAGCGGGAGGCTTGGGGGAGCTGTTTTTT. This sequence encodes CASSLRLAGGLGELFF.